This T cell receptor beta chain stems from a study of blood T cell repertoires in COVID-19. The cohort comprised adults aged about 18 to 100 years residing in approximately 25 US areas. No more than 2 weeks before study entry, exposed participants had met a case of COVID-19. The CDR3 extends over 12 amino acids. Trimming removed 7 bases from V and 6 bases from J, with 12 bases in between. This clone was found a few times. Per the original data handling: Amplification of reference gene primers was used by the study to estimate nucleated cell counts. Data came from immunoSEQ multiplex PCR; TCRdb stores just in-frame clones and leaves some out. Clone size and V and J calls were adopted from that table, with D and trimming inferred from the DNA. The repertoire holds 330,000 or so clones, with 88% as singletons.

This chain connects TRBV12-3 or TRBV12-4 to TRBJ1-2; the D is unclear. The sequencing input was PBMCs or T cells enriched from blood (not recorded which). The receptor's source is a woman aged 25 to 45 who had been exposed to COVID-19. CDR3 in amino acids: CASTRSLHGYTF. The CDR3 DNA is TGTGCCAGCACCCGTAGCCTGCATGGCTACACCTTC.